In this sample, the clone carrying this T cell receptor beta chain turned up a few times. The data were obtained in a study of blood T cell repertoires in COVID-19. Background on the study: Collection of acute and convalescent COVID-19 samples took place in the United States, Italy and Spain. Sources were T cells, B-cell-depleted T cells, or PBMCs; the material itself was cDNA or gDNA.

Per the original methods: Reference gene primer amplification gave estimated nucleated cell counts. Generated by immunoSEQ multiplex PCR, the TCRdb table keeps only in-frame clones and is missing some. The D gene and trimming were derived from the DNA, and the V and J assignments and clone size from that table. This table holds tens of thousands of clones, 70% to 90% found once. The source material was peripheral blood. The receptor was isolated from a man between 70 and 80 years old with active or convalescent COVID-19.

CDR3 DNA: TGTGCCAGCAGCCAAGTTCAGGGTCCCTATGGCTACACCTTC. Its translation: CASSQVQGPYGYTF. V usage is TRBV14 and J usage is TRBJ1-2; D may be TRBD1 (5 bases). CDR1 and CDR2 from the germline V gene are SGHDN and FVKESK. Trimming left V 1 base short and J 4 bases short, with 10 bases between. This CDR3 spans 14 amino acids.